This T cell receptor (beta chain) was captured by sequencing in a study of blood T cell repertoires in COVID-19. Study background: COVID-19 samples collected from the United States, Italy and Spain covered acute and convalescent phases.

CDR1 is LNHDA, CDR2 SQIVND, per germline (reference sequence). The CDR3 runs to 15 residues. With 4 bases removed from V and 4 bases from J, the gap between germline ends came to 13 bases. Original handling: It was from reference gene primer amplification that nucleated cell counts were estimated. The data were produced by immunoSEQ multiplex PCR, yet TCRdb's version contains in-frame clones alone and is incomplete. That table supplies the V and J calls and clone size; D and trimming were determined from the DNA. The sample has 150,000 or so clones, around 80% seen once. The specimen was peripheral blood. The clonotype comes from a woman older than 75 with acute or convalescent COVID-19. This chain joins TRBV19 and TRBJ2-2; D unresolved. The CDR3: CASSTSASSTGELFF. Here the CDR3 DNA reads TGTGCCAGTAGTACAAGCGCGAGTTCCACCGGGGAGCTGTTTTTT.